This is a list of T cell receptor beta chains from one sample in a study of CD8 T cells in Susac syndrome. TCRdb analysed the immunoSEQ multiplex PCR reads with MiXCR anew, one entry per CDR3 protein. Among 250,000 to 300,000 distinct CDR3 sequences, approximately 91% were seen once, and the ten largest hold around 0.18%. Sequenced input: CD8+ T cells from PBMCs. The receptors were sampled from a human donor with multiple sclerosis. The CDR3 runs from the conserved cysteine through the conserved F or W. Each record gives: V gene, clone size, D gene, J gene, CDR3 protein, CDR3 DNA. The D gene is left open where the match is weak. Rows give clone size only sometimes, using once, few, many, or a class for an expanded clone.

>TRBV6-7|-|-|TRBJ2-3
CASSYPRVVTDTQYF
TGTGCCAGCAGTTACCCTAGGGTAGTCACAGATACGCAGTATTTT
>TRBV4-1|-|TRBD2|TRBJ2-1
CASSQDSSGSSYNEQFF
TGCGCCAGCAGCCAAGACTCTAGCGGGAGCTCCTACAATGAGCAGTTCTTC
>TRBV19|-|-|TRBJ1-4
CASSPDTNEKLFF
TGTGCCAGTAGTCCGGACACAAATGAAAAACTGTTTTTT
>TRBV28|-|TRBD1|TRBJ2-7
CASSFGGQGHEQYF
TGTGCCAGCAGTTTCGGAGGACAGGGGCACGAGCAGTACTTC
>TRBV12-3/TRBV12-4|-|-|TRBJ2-1
CASSFRELNNEQFF
TGTGCCAGCAGTTTTCGGGAACTCAACAATGAGCAGTTCTTC
>TRBV27|-|TRBD2|TRBJ2-1
CASSGLAEKFANNEQFF
TGTGCCAGCAGCGGACTAGCGGAAAAGTTCGCCAACAATGAGCAGTTCTTC
>TRBV12-3/TRBV12-4|-|TRBD2|TRBJ2-1
CASSPRDSGIYNEQFF
TGTGCCAGCAGCCCCAGGGATAGCGGGATCTACAATGAGCAGTTCTTC
>TRBV20-1|-|-|TRBJ2-1
CSARAQSLYNEQFF
TGCAGTGCTAGGGCCCAAAGCCTATACAATGAGCAGTTCTTC
>TRBV28|-|-|TRBJ1-5
CASSLRGVGGNQPQHF
TGTGCCAGCAGCCTCAGGGGCGTGGGTGGCAATCAGCCCCAGCATTTT
>TRBV28|-|-|TRBJ2-7
CASSRRVRFEQYF
TGTGCCAGCAGCCGGAGGGTACGGTTCGAGCAGTACTTC
>TRBV24-1|-|-|TRBJ2-3
CATSDFWDTQYF
TGTGCCACCAGTGATTTCTGGGATACGCAGTATTTT
>TRBV19|-|-|TRBJ1-3
CASSPERNTIYF
TGTGCCAGTAGCCCGGAGAGAAACACCATATATTTT
>TRBV27|-|TRBD2|TRBJ2-7
CASSASGLGEQYF
TGTGCCAGCAGCGCCTCGGGACTAGGAGAGCAGTACTTC
>TRBV7-8|-|-|TRBJ2-3
CASSSKGYTDTQYF
TGTGCCAGCAGCTCCAAAGGGTATACAGATACGCAGTATTTT
>TRBV4-1|-|-|TRBJ2-5
CASSQDEGTAGTQYF
TGCGCCAGCAGCCAAGATGAGGGGACCGCCGGGACCCAGTACTTC
>TRBV13|-|TRBD1|TRBJ2-2
CASSGTGTETNTGELFF
TGTGCCAGCAGCGGGACCGGGACAGAGACGAACACCGGGGAGCTGTTTTTT
>TRBV9|-|-|TRBJ2-1
CASSVESQEDEQFF
TGTGCCAGCAGCGTAGAGTCGCAGGAAGATGAGCAGTTCTTC
>TRBV28|-|-|TRBJ2-4
CASQTALEDIQYF
TGTGCCAGTCAGACGGCACTAGAGGACATTCAGTACTTC
>TRBV28|-|TRBD2|TRBJ2-1
CASSPSGGGYNEQFF
TGTGCCAGCAGTCCTAGCGGGGGGGGCTACAATGAGCAGTTCTTC
>TRBV30|-|-|TRBJ2-1
CAWRVSEQFF
TGTGCCTGGAGGGTGTCGGAGCAGTTCTTC
>TRBV5-1|-|TRBD2|TRBJ2-7
CASSLPGGPDEQYF
TGCGCCAGCAGCTTGCCGGGGGGGCCTGACGAGCAGTACTTC
>TRBV20-1|once|TRBD2|TRBJ2-1
CSARAGTSPEREQFF
TGCAGTGCTAGAGCGGGGACTAGCCCCGAAAGGGAGCAGTTCTTC
>TRBV7-9|-|-|TRBJ2-5
CASNAGEETQYF
TGTGCCAGCAACGCAGGGGAAGAGACCCAGTACTTC
>TRBV20-1|-|TRBD2|TRBJ2-5
CTAIDGTRWETQYF
TGCACCGCGATAGACGGGACTAGGTGGGAGACCCAGTACTTC
>TRBV18|few|-|TRBJ2-7
CASSKLPGRSQYF
TGTGCCAGCTCGAAACTTCCGGGACGATCGCAGTACTTC
>TRBV6-2/TRBV6-3|few|TRBD1|TRBJ1-5
CASSPGTGSQPQHF
TGTGCCAGCAGTCCAGGGACAGGGTCTCAGCCCCAGCATTTT
>TRBV7-9|-|-|TRBJ2-7
CASRGDGSYEQYF
TGTGCCAGCAGGGGGGACGGCTCCTACGAGCAGTACTTC
>TRBV9|few|-|TRBJ2-7
CASSSDGYEQYF
TGTGCCAGCAGCTCGGACGGTTACGAGCAGTACTTC
>TRBV27|-|-|TRBJ2-1
CASSLGAGPYNEQFF
TGTGCCAGCAGTTTGGGGGCTGGTCCCTACAATGAGCAGTTCTTC
>TRBV13|-|-|TRBJ2-1
CASTGGHLRHEQFF
TGTGCCAGCACGGGCGGCCACCTTAGGCATGAGCAGTTCTTC
>TRBV9|-|-|TRBJ1-3
CASSSGSGNTIYF
TGTGCCAGCAGCTCTGGTTCTGGAAACACCATATATTTT
>TRBV4-3|-|TRBD1|TRBJ2-7
CASSQGTGGSYEQYF
TGCGCCAGCAGCCAAGGGACAGGGGGCTCCTACGAGCAGTACTTC